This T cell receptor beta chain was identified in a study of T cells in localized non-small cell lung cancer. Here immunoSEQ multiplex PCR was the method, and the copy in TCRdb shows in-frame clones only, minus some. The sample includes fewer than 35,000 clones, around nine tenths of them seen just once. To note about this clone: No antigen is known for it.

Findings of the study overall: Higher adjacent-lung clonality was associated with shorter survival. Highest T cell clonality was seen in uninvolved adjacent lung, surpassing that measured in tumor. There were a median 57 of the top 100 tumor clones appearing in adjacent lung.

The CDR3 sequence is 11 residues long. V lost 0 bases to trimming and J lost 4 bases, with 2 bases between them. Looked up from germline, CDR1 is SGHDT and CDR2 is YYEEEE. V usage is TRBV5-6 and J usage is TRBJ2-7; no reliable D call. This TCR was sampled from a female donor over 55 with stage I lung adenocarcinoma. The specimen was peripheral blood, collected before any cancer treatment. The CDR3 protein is CASSLDYEQYF. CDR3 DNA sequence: TGTGCCAGCAGCTTGGATTACGAGCAGTACTTC.